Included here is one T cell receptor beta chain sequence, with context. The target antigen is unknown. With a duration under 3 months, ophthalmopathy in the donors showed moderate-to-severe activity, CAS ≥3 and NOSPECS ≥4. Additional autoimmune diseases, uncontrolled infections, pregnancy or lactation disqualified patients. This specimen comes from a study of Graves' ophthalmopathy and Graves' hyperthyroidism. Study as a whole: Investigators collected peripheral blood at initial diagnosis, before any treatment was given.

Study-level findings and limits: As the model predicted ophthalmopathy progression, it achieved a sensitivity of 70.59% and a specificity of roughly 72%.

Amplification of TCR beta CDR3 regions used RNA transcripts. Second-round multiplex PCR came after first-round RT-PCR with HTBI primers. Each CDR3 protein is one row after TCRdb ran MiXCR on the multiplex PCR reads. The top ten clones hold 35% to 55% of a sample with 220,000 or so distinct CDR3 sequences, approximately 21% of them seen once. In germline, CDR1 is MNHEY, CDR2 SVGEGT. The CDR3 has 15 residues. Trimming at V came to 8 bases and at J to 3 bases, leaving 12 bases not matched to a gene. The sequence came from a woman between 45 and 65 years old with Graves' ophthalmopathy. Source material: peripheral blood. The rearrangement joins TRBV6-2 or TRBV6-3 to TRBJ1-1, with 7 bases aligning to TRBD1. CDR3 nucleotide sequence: TGTGCCAGCCACGGTGGGGGCAGGGGGTACACTGAAGCTTTCTTT. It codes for CASHGGGRGYTEAFF.